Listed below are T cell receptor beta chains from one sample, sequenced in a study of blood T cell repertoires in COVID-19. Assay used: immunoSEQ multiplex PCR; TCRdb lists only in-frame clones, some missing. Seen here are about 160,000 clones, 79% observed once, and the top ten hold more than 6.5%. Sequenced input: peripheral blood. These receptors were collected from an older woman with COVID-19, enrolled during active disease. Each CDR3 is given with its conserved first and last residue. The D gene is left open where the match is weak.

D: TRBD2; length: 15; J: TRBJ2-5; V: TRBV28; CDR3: CASSPGLAGPRTQYF
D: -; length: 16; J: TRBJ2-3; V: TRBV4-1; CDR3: CASSQRVEAPTDTQYF
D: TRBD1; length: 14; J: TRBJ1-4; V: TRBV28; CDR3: CASSLTGVGEKLFF
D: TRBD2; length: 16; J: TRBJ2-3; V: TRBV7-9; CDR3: CASSLVGAGSTDTQYF
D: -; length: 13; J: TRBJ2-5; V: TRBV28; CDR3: CASSFGGGETQYF
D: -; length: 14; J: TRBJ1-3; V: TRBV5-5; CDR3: CASSLSWGEDTIYF
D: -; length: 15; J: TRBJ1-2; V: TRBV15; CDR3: CATSRAVQGLSGYTF
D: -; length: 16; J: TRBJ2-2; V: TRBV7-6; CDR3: CASSSRRGGDTGELFF
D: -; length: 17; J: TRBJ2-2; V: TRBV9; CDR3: CASSAQLRTPGSGELFF
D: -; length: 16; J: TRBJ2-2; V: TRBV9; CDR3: CASSPTGERVPGELFF
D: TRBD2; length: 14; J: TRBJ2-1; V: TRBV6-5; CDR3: CACRAGNSYNEQFF
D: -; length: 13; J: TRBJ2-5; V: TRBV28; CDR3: CASSIGSKITQYF
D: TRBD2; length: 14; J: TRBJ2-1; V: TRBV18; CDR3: CASSPSGGNNEQFF
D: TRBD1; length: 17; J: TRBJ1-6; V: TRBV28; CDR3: CASSIPQGGLRGSPLHF
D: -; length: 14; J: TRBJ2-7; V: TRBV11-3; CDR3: CASSLGGPSYEQYF
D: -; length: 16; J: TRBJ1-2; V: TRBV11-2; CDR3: CASSGDDGGYVYGYTF
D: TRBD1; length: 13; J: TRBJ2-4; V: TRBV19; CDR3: CASSMAGGDIQYF
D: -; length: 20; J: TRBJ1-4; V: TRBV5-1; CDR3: CASSLDRWDSPSNYFPKLFF
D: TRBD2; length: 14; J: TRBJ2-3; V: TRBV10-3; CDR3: CAITRGGPTDTQYF
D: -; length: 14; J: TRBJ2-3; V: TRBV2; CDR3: CASSEGQGTDTQYF
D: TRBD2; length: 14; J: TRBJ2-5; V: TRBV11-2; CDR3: CASSASGRQETQYF
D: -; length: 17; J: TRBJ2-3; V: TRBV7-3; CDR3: CASSLGGSIPGTDTQYF
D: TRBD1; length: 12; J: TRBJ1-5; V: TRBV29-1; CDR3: CSAGQENQPQHF
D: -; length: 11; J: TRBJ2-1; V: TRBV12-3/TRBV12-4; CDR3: CASSLKQTKFF
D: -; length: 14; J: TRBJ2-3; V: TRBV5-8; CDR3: CASSFLGVPDTQYF
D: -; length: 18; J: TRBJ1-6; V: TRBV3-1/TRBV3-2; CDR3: CASSQDVQRSSYNSPLHF
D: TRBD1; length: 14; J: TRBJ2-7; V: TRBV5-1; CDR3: CASSLDARGYEQYF
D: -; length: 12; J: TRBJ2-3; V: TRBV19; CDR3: CATDNRGDTQYF
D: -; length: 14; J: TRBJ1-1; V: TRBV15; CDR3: CATRGGGWRTEAFF
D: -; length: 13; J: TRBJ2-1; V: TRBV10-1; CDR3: CASSEGQYNEQFF
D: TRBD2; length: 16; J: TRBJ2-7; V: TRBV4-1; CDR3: CASSGPGTSGTGEQYF
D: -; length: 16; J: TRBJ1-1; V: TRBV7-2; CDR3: CASSLVAGWGNTEAFF
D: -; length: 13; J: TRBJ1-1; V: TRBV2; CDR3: CASSGRGVAEAFF